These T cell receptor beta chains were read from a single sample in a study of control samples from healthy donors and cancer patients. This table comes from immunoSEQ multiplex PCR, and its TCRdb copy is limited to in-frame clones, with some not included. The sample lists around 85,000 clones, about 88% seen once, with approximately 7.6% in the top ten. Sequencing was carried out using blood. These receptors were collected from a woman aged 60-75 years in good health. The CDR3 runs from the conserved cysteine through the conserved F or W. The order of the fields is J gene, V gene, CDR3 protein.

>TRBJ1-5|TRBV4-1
CASSQVEGLSNQPQHF
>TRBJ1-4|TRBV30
CAWSETNEKLFF
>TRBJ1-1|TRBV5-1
CASSLGQLDDAFF
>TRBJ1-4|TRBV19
CASSIWKGSRGEKLFF
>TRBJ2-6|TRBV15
CATSRDRGSGANVLTF
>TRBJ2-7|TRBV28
CASSAAGGSEQYF
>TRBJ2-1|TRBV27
CASSYSGGNYNEQFF
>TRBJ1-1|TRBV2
CASRINRGATEAFF
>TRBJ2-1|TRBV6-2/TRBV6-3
CASSYSPLSGIYNEQFF
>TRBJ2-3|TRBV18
CASSPFLAEGTDTQYF
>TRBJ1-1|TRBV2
CASRKDRLVEAFF
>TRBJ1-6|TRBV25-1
CASSGETGGDSPLHF
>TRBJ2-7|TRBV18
CASSPFPKTRAAAEQYF
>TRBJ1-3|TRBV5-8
CASSLDDSGSGNTIYF
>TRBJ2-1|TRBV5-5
CASSLFRLVGYSEQFF
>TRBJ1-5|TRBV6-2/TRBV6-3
CASSYLRGNQPQHF
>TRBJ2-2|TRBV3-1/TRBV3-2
CASSQGTWNTGELFF
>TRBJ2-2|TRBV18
CASSPGLSGELFF
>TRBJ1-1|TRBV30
CALDRGNTEAFF
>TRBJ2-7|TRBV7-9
CASSERGAEQYF
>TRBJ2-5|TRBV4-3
CASSPRNWNQETQYF
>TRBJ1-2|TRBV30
CAWKLRTGEYGYTF
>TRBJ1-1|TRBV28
CASRRTGQGRVAEAFF
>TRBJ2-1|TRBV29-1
CSVVRQGTYNEQFF
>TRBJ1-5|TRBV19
CASSYQGRDNQPQHF
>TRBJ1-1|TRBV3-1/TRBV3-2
CASRGYGTEAFF
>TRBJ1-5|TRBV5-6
CASSLGRNSNQPQHF
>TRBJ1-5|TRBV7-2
CASSYRGRQPQHF
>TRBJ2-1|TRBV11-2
CASRRLAGGSYNEQFF
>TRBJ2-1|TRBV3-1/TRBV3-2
CASSQGGNNEQFF
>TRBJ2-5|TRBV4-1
CASGGQEQETQYF
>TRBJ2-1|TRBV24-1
CAPHTSSPYNEQFF
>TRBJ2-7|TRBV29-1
CSVSGQGDYEQYF
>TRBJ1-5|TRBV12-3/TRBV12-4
CASSQGGNQPQHF
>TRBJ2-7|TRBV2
CASQGALRAYEQYF
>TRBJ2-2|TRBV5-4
CASSLFGTGDTGELFF
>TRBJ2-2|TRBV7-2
CASSLGTVNTGELFF
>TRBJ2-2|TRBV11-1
CASSPRRRGLTGELFF
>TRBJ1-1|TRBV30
CAWSRGFVGNTEAFF
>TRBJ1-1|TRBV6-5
CASSTSLQGVTEAFF
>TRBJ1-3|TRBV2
CASRTSGNTIYF
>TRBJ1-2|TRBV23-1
CASSGTVWTNGYTF
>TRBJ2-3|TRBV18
CASSPQGGAGDTQYF
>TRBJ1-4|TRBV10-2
CASTAYPTGANEKLFF
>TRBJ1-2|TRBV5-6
CASSLINSYGYTF
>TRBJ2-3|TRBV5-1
CASSYSAGTDTQYF
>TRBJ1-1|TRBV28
CASSSVNTEAFF
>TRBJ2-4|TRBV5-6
CASSLAATIAKNIQYF
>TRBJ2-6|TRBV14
CASSTMGPPGANVLTF
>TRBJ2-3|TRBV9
CASSVVPQTSGSTDTQYF
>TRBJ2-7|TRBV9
CASSVAGAAEIYEQYF
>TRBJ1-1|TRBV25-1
CASGQGMNTEAFF
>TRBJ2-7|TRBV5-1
CASSDGTGQHEQYF
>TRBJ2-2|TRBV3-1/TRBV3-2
CASSQVRRAVGELFF
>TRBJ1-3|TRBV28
CASSLLYGQGTGNTIYF
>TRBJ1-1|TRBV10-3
CAIAGTANTEAFF
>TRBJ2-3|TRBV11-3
CASSPLEAGGTDTQYF
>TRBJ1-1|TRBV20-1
CSASPGTGNTEAFF
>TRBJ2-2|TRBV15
CATDRGSGTGELFF